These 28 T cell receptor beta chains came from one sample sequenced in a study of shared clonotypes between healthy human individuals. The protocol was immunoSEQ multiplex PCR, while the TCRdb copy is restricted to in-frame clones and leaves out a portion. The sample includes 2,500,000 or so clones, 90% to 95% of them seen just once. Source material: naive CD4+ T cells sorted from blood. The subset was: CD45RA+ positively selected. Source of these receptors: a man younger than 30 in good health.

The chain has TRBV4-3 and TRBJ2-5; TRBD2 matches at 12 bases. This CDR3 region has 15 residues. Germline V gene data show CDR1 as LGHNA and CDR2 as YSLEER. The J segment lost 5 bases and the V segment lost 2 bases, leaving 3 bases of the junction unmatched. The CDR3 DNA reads TGCGCCAGCAGCCAAAGACTAGCGGGAGTTGAGACCCAGTACTTC. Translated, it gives CASSQRLAGVETQYF.

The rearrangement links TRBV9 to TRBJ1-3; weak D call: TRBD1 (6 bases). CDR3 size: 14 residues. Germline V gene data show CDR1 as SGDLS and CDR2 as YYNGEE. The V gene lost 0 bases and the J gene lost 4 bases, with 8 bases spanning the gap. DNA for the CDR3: TGTGCCAGCAGCGTAGCAGGGGTCGGAAACACCATATATTTT. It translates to CASSVAGVGNTIYF.

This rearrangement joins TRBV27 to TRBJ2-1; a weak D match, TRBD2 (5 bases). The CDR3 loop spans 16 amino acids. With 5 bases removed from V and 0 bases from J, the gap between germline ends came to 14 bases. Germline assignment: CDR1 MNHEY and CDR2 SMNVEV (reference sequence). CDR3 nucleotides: TGTGCCAGCAGTAGCATCGGGGTCAGCTCCTACAATGAGCAGTTCTTC. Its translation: CASSSIGVSSYNEQFF.

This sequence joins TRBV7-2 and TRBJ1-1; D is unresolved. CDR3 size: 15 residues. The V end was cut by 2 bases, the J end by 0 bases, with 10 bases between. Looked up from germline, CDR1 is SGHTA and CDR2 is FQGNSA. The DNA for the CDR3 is TGTGCCAGCAGCTTACTCACAGTGATGAACACTGAAGCTTTCTTT. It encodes CASSLLTVMNTEAFF.

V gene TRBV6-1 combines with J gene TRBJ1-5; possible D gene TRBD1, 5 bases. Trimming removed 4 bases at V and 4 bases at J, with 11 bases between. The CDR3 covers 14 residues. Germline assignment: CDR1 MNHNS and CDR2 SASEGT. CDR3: CASSVGHPNQPQHF. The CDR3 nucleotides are TGTGCCAGCAGTGTCGGACACCCGAATCAGCCCCAGCATTTT.

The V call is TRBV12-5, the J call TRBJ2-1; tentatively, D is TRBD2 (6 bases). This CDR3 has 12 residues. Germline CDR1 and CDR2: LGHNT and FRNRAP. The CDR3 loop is CVSAVQAGEQFF. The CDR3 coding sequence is TGTGTTTCGGCGGTTCAGGCGGGAGAGCAGTTCTTC.

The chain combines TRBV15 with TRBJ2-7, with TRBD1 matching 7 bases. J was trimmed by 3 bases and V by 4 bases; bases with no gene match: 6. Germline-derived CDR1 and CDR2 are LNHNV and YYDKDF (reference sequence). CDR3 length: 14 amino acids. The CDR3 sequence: CATSKDRVLYEQYF. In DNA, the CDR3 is TGTGCCACCAGCAAAGACAGGGTGCTCTACGAGCAGTACTTC.

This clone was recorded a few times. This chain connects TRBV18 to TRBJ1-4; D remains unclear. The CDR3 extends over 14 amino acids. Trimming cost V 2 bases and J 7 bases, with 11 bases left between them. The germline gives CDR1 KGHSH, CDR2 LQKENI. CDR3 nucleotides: TGTGCCAGCTCACCAGGGGATGGGAGTGAAAAACTGTTTTTT. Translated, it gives CASSPGDGSEKLFF.

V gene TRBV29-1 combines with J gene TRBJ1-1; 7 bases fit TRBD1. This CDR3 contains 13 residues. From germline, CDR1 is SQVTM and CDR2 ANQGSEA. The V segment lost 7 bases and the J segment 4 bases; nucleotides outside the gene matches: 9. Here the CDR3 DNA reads TGCAGCGCCCGACAGGGAAGGGGCACTGAAGCTTTCTTT. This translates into CSARQGRGTEAFF.

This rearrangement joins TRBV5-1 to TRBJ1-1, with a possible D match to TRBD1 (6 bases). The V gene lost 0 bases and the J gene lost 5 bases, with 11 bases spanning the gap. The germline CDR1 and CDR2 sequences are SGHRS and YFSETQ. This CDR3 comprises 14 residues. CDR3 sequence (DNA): TGCGCCAGCAGCTTGGGGTCAGGGGTGACTGAAGCTTTCTTT. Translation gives CASSLGSGVTEAFF.

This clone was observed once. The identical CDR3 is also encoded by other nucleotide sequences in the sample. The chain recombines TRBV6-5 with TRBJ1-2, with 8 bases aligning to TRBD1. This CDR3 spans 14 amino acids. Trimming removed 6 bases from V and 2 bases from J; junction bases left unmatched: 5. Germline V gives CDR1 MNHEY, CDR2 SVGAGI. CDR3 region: CASSRGQGNYGYTF. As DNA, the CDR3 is TGTGCCAGCAGCCGCGGACAGGGCAACTATGGCTACACCTTC.

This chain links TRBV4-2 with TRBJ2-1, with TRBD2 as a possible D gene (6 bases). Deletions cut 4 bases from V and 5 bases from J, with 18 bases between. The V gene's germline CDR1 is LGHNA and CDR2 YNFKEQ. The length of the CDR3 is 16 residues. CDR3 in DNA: TGTGCCAGCAGCCCAAGTTGGGGGTTAGCGGACAATGAGCAGTTCTTC. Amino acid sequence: CASSPSWGLADNEQFF.

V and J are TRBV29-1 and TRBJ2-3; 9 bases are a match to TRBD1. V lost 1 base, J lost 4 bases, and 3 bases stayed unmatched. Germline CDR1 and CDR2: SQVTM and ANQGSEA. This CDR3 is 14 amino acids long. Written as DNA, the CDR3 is TGCAGCGTTGAAGGGGGACAGGGCCCAGATACGCAGTATTTT. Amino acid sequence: CSVEGGQGPDTQYF.

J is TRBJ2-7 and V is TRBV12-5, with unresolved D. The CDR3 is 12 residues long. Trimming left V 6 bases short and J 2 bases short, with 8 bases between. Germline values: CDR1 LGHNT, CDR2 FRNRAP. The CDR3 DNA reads TGTGCTAGTGGCTACCTGGCCTACGAGCAGTACTTC. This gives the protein CASGYLAYEQYF.

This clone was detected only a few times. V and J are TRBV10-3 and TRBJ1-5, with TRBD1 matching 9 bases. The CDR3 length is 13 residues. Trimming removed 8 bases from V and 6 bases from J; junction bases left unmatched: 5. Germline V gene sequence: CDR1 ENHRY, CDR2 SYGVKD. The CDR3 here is CAIGGQGGQPQHF. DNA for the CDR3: TGTGCCATCGGGGGACAGGGTGGTCAGCCCCAGCATTTT.

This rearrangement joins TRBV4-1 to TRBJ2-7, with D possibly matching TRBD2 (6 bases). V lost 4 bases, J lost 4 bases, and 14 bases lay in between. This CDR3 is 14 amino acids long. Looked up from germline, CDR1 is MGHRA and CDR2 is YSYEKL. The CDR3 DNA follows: TGCGCCAGCAGCCGCCCGGGAGTGTCATACGAGCAGTACTTC. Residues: CASSRPGVSYEQYF.

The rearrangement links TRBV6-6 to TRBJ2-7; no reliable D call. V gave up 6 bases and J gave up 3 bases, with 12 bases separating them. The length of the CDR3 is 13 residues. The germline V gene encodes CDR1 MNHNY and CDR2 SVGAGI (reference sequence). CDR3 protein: CASSIRTGYEQYF. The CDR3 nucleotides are TGTGCCAGCAGCATTCGCACGGGCTACGAGCAGTACTTC.

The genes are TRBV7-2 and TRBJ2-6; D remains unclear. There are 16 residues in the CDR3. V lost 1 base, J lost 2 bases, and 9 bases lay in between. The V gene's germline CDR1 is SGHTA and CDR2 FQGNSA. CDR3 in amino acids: CASSLDGNAGANVLTF. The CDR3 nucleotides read TGTGCCAGCAGCTTAGATGGGAACGCTGGGGCCAACGTCCTGACTTTC.

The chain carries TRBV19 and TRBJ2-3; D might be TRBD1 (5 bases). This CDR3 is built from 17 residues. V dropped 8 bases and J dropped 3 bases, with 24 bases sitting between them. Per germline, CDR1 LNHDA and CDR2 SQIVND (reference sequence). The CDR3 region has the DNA TGTGCCAGTTCCGACCACTCAAGGGGTATGTTGACAGATACGCAGTATTTT. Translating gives CASSDHSRGMLTDTQYF.

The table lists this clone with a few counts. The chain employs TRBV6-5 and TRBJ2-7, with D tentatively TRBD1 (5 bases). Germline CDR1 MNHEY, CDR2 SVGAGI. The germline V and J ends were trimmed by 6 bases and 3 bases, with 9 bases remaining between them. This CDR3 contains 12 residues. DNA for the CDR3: TGTGCCAGCAGGAAAGACAGCTACGAGCAGTACTTC. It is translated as CASRKDSYEQYF.

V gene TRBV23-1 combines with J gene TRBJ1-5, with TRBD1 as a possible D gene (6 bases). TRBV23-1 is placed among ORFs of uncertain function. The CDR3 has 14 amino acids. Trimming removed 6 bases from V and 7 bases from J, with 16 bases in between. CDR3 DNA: TGCGCCAGCAGCCAACAGGGCTGCGACCAGCCCCAGCATTTT. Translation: CASSQQGCDQPQHF.

The CDR3 sequence is CASSGGQLYNSPLHF. In DNA form, the CDR3 reads TGTGCCAGCAGTGGGGGACAGCTCTATAATTCACCCCTCCACTTT. The rearrangement joins TRBV2 to TRBJ1-6; 7 bases are shared with TRBD1. The CDR3 totals 15 residues. Germline assignment: CDR1 SNHLY and CDR2 FYNNEI. The junction had 3 bases not matched to a gene; V was cut back by 4 bases and J by 3 bases. Full variable domain (outside the CDR3, taken from reference TRBV2 and TRBJ1-6): EPEVTQTPSHQVTQMGQEVILRCVPISNHLYFYWYRQILGQKVEFLVSFYNNEISEKSEIFDDQFSVERPDGSNFTLKIRSTKLEDSAMYFCASSGGQLYNSPLHFGNGTRLTVT.

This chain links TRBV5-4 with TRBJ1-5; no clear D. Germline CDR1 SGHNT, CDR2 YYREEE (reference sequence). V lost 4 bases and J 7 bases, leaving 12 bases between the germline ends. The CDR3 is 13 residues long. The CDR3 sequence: CASSPDTGQPQHF. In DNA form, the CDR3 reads TGTGCCAGCAGCCCGGATACTGGACAGCCCCAGCATTTT.

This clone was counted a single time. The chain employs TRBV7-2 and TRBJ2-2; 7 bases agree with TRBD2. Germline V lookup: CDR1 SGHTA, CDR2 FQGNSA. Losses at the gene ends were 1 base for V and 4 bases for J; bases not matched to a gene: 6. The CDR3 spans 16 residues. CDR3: CASSLDSGELTGELFF. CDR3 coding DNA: TGTGCCAGCAGCTTAGACAGCGGGGAACTCACCGGGGAGCTGTTTTTT.

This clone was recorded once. CDR3 region: CASSLLGISYEQYF. DNA for the CDR3: TGTGCCAGCAGTTTACTAGGAATTTCCTACGAGCAGTACTTC. The chain links TRBV28 to TRBJ2-7; D not resolved. Trimming stripped 2 bases from V and 1 base from J, with 9 bases between. Germline-derived CDR1 and CDR2 are MDHEN and SYDVKM. This CDR3 has 14 amino acids. The full variable domain, with the rest looked up from reference TRBV28 and TRBJ2-7, is DVKVTQSSRYLVKRTGEKVFLECVQDMDHENMFWYRQDPGLGLRLIYFSYDVKMKEKGDIPEGYSVSREKKERFSLILESASTNQTSMYLCASSLLGISYEQYFGPGTRLTVT.

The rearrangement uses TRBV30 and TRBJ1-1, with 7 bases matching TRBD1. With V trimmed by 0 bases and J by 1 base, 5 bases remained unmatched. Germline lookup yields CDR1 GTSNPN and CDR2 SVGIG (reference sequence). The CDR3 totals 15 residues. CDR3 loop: CAWSVRGWGNTEAFF. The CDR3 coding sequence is TGTGCCTGGAGTGTCAGGGGGTGGGGGAACACTGAAGCTTTCTTT.

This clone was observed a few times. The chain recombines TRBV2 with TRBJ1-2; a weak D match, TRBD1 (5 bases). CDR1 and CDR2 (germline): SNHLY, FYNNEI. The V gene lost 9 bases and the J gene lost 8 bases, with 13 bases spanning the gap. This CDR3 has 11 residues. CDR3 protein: CASWSRDGYTF. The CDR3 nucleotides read TGTGCCAGTTGGAGCCGGGACGGCTACACCTTC.

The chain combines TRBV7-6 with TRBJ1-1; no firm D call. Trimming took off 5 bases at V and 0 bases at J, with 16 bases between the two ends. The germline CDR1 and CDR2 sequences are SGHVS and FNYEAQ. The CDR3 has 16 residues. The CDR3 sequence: CASSPGRRVMNTEAFF. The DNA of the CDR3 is TGTGCCAGCAGCCCCGGACGGAGGGTCATGAACACTGAAGCTTTCTTT.